One and the same sample provided the 26 T cell receptor beta chains below, sequenced in a study of blood T cell repertoires in COVID-19. Only in-frame clones appear in the TCRdb table, and some are missing; sequencing was by immunoSEQ multiplex PCR. The sample records some 200,000 clones, around 83% being singletons. Sequencing was carried out using peripheral blood. These receptors were obtained from a woman aged 35 to 49 with acute or convalescent COVID-19.

In this sample, this clone turned up a few times. The chain combines TRBV28 with TRBJ1-5; 8 bases line up with TRBD1. With 5 bases clipped from V and 5 bases from J, the junction kept 8 bases outside the gene matches. CDR1 and CDR2 from the germline V gene are MDHEN and SYDVKM. The CDR3 is 15 amino acids. CDR3 DNA sequence: TGTGCCAGCAGTCAGTTGGACAGGGATTATCAGCCCCAGCATTTT. Protein product: CASSQLDRDYQPQHF. Supplemented by reference TRBV28 and TRBJ1-5, the full variable domain reads DVKVTQSSRYLVKRTGEKVFLECVQDMDHENMFWYRQDPGLGLRLIYFSYDVKMKEKGDIPEGYSVSREKKERFSLILESASTNQTSMYLCASSQLDRDYQPQHFGDGTRLSIL.

The rearrangement links TRBV12-3 or TRBV12-4 to TRBJ1-1; D not certain. The CDR3 has 10 amino acids. Between the trimmed V and J ends, which lost 6 bases and 5 bases, there was a span of 4 bases. The CDR3 DNA follows: TGTGCCAGCAGGAGGACTGAAGCTTTCTTT. Encoded protein: CASRRTEAFF.

The DNA for the CDR3 is TGTGCCACCGCCCCAGAGGGAAATCAGCCCCAGCATTTT. This translates into CATAPEGNQPQHF. This chain uses TRBV6-5 with TRBJ1-5, with no clear D. Looked up from germline, CDR1 is MNHEY and CDR2 is SVGAGI. CDR3 length: 13 amino acids. Between the trimmed V and J ends, which lost 10 bases and 4 bases, there was a span of 14 bases.

J is TRBJ2-7 and V is TRBV5-4; 9 positions agree with TRBD2. Germline assignment: CDR1 SGHNT and CDR2 YYREEE (reference sequence). Unmatched junction bases numbered 8, after V lost 0 bases and J lost 10 bases. CDR3 length equals 14 residues. The CDR3 bases are TGTGCCAGCAGCTTGGCTAGCGGGGTTAATGAACAGTACTTC. Protein product: CASSLASGVNEQYF.

This chain uses TRBV28 with TRBJ1-1; 11 bases agree with TRBD1. Germline V CDR1 and CDR2: MDHEN, SYDVKM. This CDR3 is 15 amino acids long. V trimming: 2 bases; J trimming: 5 bases; junction bases outside the gene matches: 4. CDR3: CASSLGQGAYTEAFF. CDR3 bases: TGTGCCAGCAGTTTAGGACAGGGGGCGTATACTGAAGCTTTCTTT.

The V and J genes are TRBV7-3 and TRBJ1-2, with 11 bases fitting TRBD1. The junction had 5 bases not matched to a gene; V was cut back by 5 bases and J by 12 bases. Germline V gives CDR1 SGHTA, CDR2 FQGTGA. The CDR3 totals 12 residues. In DNA, the CDR3 is TGTGCCAGCAGCCTAGGACAGGGGGCCCACACCTTC. This translates into CASSLGQGAHTF.

The chain joins TRBV19 to TRBJ1-1; D may be TRBD1 (5 bases). The CDR3 has 13 residues. Between the trimmed V and J ends, which lost 7 bases and 0 bases, there was a span of 9 bases. Germline-derived CDR1 and CDR2 are LNHDA and SQIVND (reference sequence). The CDR3 protein is CASKGSLNTEAFF. The CDR3 bases are TGTGCCAGTAAGGGGTCCCTGAACACTGAAGCTTTCTTT.

The V call is TRBV7-2, the J call TRBJ2-7; a weak D match, TRBD2 (5 bases). This CDR3 region has 15 residues. Germline V gene data show CDR1 as SGHTA and CDR2 as FQGNSA. Trimming stripped 0 bases from V and 3 bases from J, with 12 bases between. The CDR3 sequence: CASSLALAVYYEQYF. CDR3 coding DNA: TGTGCCAGCAGCTTAGCGCTAGCCGTATACTACGAGCAGTACTTC. The full variable domain, its missing parts supplied by reference TRBV7-2 and TRBJ2-7, is GAGVSQSPSNKVTEKGKDVELRCDPISGHTALYWYRQSLGQGLEFLIYFQGNSAPDKSGLPSDRFSAERTGGSVSTLTIQRTQQEDSAVYLCASSLALAVYYEQYFGPGTRLTVT.

The chain uses TRBV5-1 and TRBJ2-5; 7 bases agree with TRBD1. Germline V gene sequence: CDR1 SGHRS, CDR2 YFSETQ. CDR3 size: 14 residues. V lost 5 bases, J lost 2 bases, and 6 bases stayed unmatched. This CDR3 is CASRHGTEQETQYF. CDR3 sequence (DNA): TGCGCCAGCAGACACGGGACAGAGCAAGAGACCCAGTACTTC.

This chain links TRBV18 with TRBJ2-7, with 7 bases identical to TRBD1. Per germline, CDR1 KGHSH and CDR2 LQKENI. With 2 bases clipped from V and 1 base from J, the junction kept 8 bases outside the gene matches. The CDR3 runs to 16 residues. CDR3 coding DNA: TGTGCCAGCTCACCAACTACAGGGGCTGGGTCCTACGAGCAGTACTTC. Amino acid sequence: CASSPTTGAGSYEQYF. The complete variable domain, with remaining parts taken from reference TRBV18 and TRBJ2-7, reads NAGVMQNPRHLVRRRGQEARLRCSPMKGHSHVYWYRQLPEEGLKFMVYLQKENIIDESGMPKERFSAEFPKEGPSILRIQQVVRGDSAAYFCASSPTTGAGSYEQYFGPGTRLTVT.

This clone occurred once. This chain links TRBV3-1 (or the pseudogene TRBV3-2) with TRBJ2-6, with 9 bases that match TRBD2. J gave up 1 base and V 10 bases, and 14 bases lay outside the gene matches. Germline V gene lookup returns CDR1 LGHDT and CDR2 YNNKEL (reference sequence). The CDR3 runs to 18 residues. The CDR3 sequence is CATSARSSGSSGANVLTF. In nucleotides, the CDR3 is TGTGCCACCTCAGCCAGGAGTAGCGGGAGTTCTGGGGCCAACGTCCTGACTTTC.

The rearrangement joins TRBV5-6 to TRBJ2-1; D is ambiguous. This CDR3 is 12 amino acids long. The germline CDR1 and CDR2 sequences are SGHDT and YYEEEE. V lost 2 bases and J 10 bases, leaving 10 bases between the germline ends. CDR3 bases: TGTGCCAGCAGCTTAACAGACGACGAGCAGTTCTTC. Translating gives CASSLTDDEQFF.

V usage is TRBV4-1 and J usage is TRBJ2-1; 11 nucleotides agree with TRBD2. The CDR3 extends over 16 amino acids. J was trimmed by 7 bases and V by 0 bases; bases with no gene match: 5. CDR1 MGHRA and CDR2 YSYEKL come from the germline V gene. The CDR3 loop is CASSQELAGVENEQFF. The CDR3 region has the DNA TGCGCCAGCAGCCAAGAACTAGCGGGAGTTGAGAATGAGCAGTTCTTC.

The chain is built from TRBV25-1 and TRBJ1-2; weak D call: TRBD1 (5 bases). The CDR3 runs to 15 residues. The germline CDR1 and CDR2 sequences are MGHDK and SYGVNS. V dropped 3 bases and J dropped 6 bases, with 17 bases sitting between them. Here the CDR3 reads CASSEGGVRVHGYTF. For the CDR3, the DNA is TGTGCCAGCAGTGAGGGGGGGGTAAGGGTACATGGCTACACCTTC.

V usage is TRBV7-6 and J usage is TRBJ2-7; 9 nucleotides line up with TRBD1. The CDR3 sequence is 14 residues long. The germline gives CDR1 SGHVS, CDR2 FNYEAQ. Germline trimming cut 4 bases from V and 0 bases from J; bases unmatched to any gene: 1. The CDR3 DNA reads TGTGCCAGCAGCTCGGGACAGGGCTCCTACGAGCAGTACTTC. It is translated as CASSSGQGSYEQYF.

The rearrangement joins TRBV9 to TRBJ2-5; 9 bases align to TRBD1. The CDR3 consists of 15 residues. Trimming removed 2 bases from V and 5 bases from J; junction bases left unmatched: 7. Germline V gives CDR1 SGDLS, CDR2 YYNGEE. The CDR3 protein is CASSVDRGGGETQYF. The DNA for the CDR3 is TGTGCCAGCAGCGTGGACAGGGGAGGAGGGGAGACCCAGTACTTC.

This clone was counted only a few times. This rearrangement joins TRBV7-9 to TRBJ2-7, with 10 bases that match TRBD1. CDR1 is SEHNR and CDR2 is FQNEAQ in the germline V gene (reference sequence). Trimming at V came to 4 bases and at J to 3 bases, leaving 12 bases not matched to a gene. The CDR3 has 17 residues. The CDR3: CASSSPPGTGAGYEQYF. The CDR3 DNA sequence: TGTGCCAGCAGCTCCCCCCCTGGGACAGGGGCAGGCTACGAGCAGTACTTC. The variable domain in full, with the rest retrieved from reference TRBV7-9 and TRBJ2-7, is DTGVSQNPRHKITKRGQNVTFRCDPISEHNRLYWYRQTLGQGPEFLTYFQNEAQLEKSRLLSDRFSAERPKGSFSTLEIQRTEQGDSAMYLCASSSPPGTGAGYEQYFGPGTRLTVT.

This clone has a handful of counts. The genes are TRBV27 and TRBJ2-5, with 12 bases lining up with TRBD2. This CDR3 spans 16 amino acids. Germline values: CDR1 MNHEY, CDR2 SMNVEV (reference sequence). V was pared by 2 bases and J by 10 bases, with 11 bases of the junction left unmatched. The CDR3 DNA is TGTGCCAGCAGTTTAGAGACTAGCGGGAGTAGGATCGGCCAGTACTTC. As protein: CASSLETSGSRIGQYF.

The rearrangement joins TRBV13 to TRBJ1-3, with 8 bases aligning to TRBD1. Germline trimming cut 3 bases from V and 4 bases from J; bases unmatched to any gene: 2. CDR3 length: 14 residues. In germline, CDR1 is PRHDT, CDR2 FYEKMQ (reference sequence). DNA of the CDR3: TGTGCCAGCAGCTTCAGGACAGGGGGAAACACCATATATTTT. The encoded protein is CASSFRTGGNTIYF.

The chain combines TRBV30 with TRBJ1-1; D is ambiguous. This CDR3 region has 13 residues. Germline V gene data show CDR1 as GTSNPN and CDR2 as SVGIG (reference sequence). V was cut by 5 bases and J by 11 bases, with 21 bases left in between. DNA for the CDR3: TGTGCCTGGGTCGGTAGTGGGGAGCCCGCCGCTTTCTTT. Its protein product is CAWVGSGEPAAFF.

V is TRBV7-8 and J is TRBJ2-3; weak D call: TRBD1 (5 bases). Between the trimmed V and J ends, which lost 5 bases and 0 bases, there was a span of 15 bases. This CDR3 spans 16 amino acids. Per germline, CDR1 SGHVS and CDR2 FQNEAQ. The DNA for the CDR3 is TGTGCCAGCAGCGAAGAGGTGGGGCCTAGCACAGATACGCAGTATTTT. Translation: CASSEEVGPSTDTQYF.

This clone was seen only once. The chain uses TRBV7-2 and TRBJ2-7; perhaps TRBD2 as D (5 bases). Trimming took off 2 bases at V and 1 base at J, with 12 bases between the two ends. Germline assignment: CDR1 SGHTA and CDR2 FQGNSA. The CDR3 totals 15 residues. The CDR3 region is CASSLMEARSYEQYF. The CDR3, as DNA: TGTGCCAGCAGCTTAATGGAGGCCCGATCCTACGAGCAGTACTTC.

V is TRBV28 and J is TRBJ2-7; 9 bases align to TRBD2. Germline CDR1 MDHEN, CDR2 SYDVKM. This CDR3 is built from 15 residues. V dropped 6 bases and J dropped 6; count of bases not matched to a gene: 12. CDR3 loop: CASSWGVASGVEQYF. The CDR3 DNA is TGTGCCAGCAGCTGGGGCGTCGCTAGCGGGGTCGAGCAGTACTTC.

This chain's CDR3 is CASSRTGVGNTIYF. CDR3 DNA sequence: TGTGCCAGCAGCCGAACAGGGGTTGGAAACACCATATATTTT. The gene calls are TRBV4-2 and TRBJ1-3, with 7 bases that match TRBD1. V was pared by 4 bases and J by 3 bases, with 3 bases of the junction left unmatched. The CDR3 has 14 amino acids. CDR1 and CDR2 from the germline V gene are LGHNA and YNFKEQ.

The chain combines TRBV27 with TRBJ2-7; 11 nucleotides line up with TRBD2. After removal of 6 bases from V and 2 bases from J, the junction contained 3 bases not matched to a gene. Per germline, CDR1 MNHEY and CDR2 SMNVEV (reference sequence). This CDR3 contains 14 residues. DNA for the CDR3: TGTGCCAGCAGGGAACTAGCGGGGGCCTACGAGCAGTACTTC. Protein product: CASRELAGAYEQYF.

This rearrangement joins TRBV28 to TRBJ2-1; 8 nucleotides align to TRBD1. Germline CDR1 MDHEN, CDR2 SYDVKM. V dropped 10 bases and J dropped 2; count of bases not matched to a gene: 7. There are 14 residues in the CDR3. CDR3 region: CATKGTGPYNEQFF. The DNA of the CDR3 is TGTGCCACCAAGGGGACAGGCCCCTACAATGAGCAGTTCTTC. The full variable domain, rest sourced from reference TRBV28 and TRBJ2-1, is DVKVTQSSRYLVKRTGEKVFLECVQDMDHENMFWYRQDPGLGLRLIYFSYDVKMKEKGDIPEGYSVSREKKERFSLILESASTNQTSMYLCATKGTGPYNEQFFGPGTRLTVL.